This TCR beta chain was obtained from a study of T cell repertoires in cytomegalovirus infection. Study-level points and caveats: HLA-C-restricted CMV-specific TCR beta clonotypes prevailed in the ex vivo response.

The germline V gene encodes CDR1 SGHTA and CDR2 FQGNSA. With 5 bases clipped from V and 2 bases from J, the junction kept 11 bases outside the gene matches. The CDR3 covers 17 residues. TCRdb itself ran the reads through MiXCR, one entry per CDR3 protein. This table holds just under 500,000 distinct CDR3 sequences, around 35% found once. This clonotype was counted at least ten times. Its matching antigen is unknown. The receptor was isolated from a human donor in good health (CMV status not recorded). Some clones in this sample may be carry-over from other donors' samples. The source material was cultured PBMCs, sampled from culture after CMV antigen stimulation. The J gene is TRBJ2-3, the V gene TRBV7-2; TRBD2 aligns across 9 bases. As DNA, the CDR3 is TGTGCCAGCAGCATTCCAGCGGGAGGTCTCTACACAGATACGCAGTATTTT. Amino acid sequence: CASSIPAGGLYTDTQYF.